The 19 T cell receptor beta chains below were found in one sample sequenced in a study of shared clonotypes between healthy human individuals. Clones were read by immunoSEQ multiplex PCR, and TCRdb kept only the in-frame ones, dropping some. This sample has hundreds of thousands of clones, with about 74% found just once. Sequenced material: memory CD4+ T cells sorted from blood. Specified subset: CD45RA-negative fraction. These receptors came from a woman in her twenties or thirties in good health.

This CDR3 reads CASSEVQVMNTEAFF. CDR3 DNA sequence: TGTGCCAGCAGTGAAGTCCAAGTTATGAACACTGAAGCTTTCTTT. This chain uses TRBV6-1 with TRBJ1-1; D not certain. This CDR3 spans 15 amino acids. Trimming shortened V by 1 base and J by 0 bases, and 9 bases separated the two germline ends. In germline, CDR1 is MNHNS, CDR2 SASEGT.

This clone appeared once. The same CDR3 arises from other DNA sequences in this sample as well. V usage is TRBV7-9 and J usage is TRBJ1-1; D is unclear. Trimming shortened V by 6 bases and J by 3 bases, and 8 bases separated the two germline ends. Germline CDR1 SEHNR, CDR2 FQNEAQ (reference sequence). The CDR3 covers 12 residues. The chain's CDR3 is CASSRRDTEAFF. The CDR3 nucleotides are TGTGCCAGCAGTCGACGGGACACTGAAGCTTTCTTT.

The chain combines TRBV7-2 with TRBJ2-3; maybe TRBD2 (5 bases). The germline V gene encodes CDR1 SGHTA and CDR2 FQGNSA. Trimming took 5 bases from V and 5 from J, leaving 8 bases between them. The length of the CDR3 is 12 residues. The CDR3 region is CASSLGVDTQYF. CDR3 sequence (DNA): TGTGCCAGCAGCCTCGGGGTAGATACGCAGTATTTT.

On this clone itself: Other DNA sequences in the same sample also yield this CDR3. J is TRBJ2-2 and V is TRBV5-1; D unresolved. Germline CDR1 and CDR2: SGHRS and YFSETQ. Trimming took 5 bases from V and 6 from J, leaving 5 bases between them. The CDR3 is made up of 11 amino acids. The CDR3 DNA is TGCGCCAGCAGAAGGGCCGGGGAGCTGTTTTTT. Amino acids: CASRRAGELFF. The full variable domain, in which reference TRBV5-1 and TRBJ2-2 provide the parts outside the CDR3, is KAGVTQTPRYLIKTRGQQVTLSCSPISGHRSVSWYQQTPGQGLQFLFEYFSETQRNKGNFPGRFSGRQFSNSRSEMNVSTLELGDSALYLCASRRAGELFFGEGSRLTVL.

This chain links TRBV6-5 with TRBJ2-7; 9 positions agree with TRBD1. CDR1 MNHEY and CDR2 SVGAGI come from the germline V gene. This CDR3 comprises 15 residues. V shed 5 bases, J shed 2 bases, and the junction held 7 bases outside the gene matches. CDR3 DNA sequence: TGTGCCAGCAGTAAACCGGGACAGGGAGCCTACGAGCAGTACTTC. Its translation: CASSKPGQGAYEQYF.

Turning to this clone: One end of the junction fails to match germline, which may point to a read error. The CDR3 reads CASSPRGQGGIF. The CDR3 nucleotides are TGCGCCAGCAGCCCGAGGGGGCAGGGTGGAATTTTT. The chain links TRBV5-1 to TRBJ1-4; 7 nucleotides align to TRBD1. CDR1 SGHRS and CDR2 YFSETQ come from the germline V gene. The CDR3 is 12 residues long.

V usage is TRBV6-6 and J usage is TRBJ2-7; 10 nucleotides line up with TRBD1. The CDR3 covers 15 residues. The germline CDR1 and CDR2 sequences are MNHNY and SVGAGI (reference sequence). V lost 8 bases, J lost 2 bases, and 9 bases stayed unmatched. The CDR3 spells CASRPRDRGAYEQYF. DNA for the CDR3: TGTGCCAGCCGACCCCGGGACAGGGGCGCCTACGAGCAGTACTTC.

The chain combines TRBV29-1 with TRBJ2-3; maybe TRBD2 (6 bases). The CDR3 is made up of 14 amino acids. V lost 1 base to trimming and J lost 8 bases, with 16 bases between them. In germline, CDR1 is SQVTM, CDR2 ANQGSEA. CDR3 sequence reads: CSVEGSGPPGTQYF. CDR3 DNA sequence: TGCAGCGTTGAAGGGAGCGGGCCCCCCGGTACGCAGTATTTT.

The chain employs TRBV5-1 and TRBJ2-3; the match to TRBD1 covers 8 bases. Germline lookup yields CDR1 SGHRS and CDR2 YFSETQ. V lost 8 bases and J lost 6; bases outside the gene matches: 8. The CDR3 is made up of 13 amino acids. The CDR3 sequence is CASTTGASDTQYF. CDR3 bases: TGCGCCAGTACGACAGGGGCGTCGGATACGCAGTATTTT. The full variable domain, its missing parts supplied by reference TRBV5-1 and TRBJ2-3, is KAGVTQTPRYLIKTRGQQVTLSCSPISGHRSVSWYQQTPGQGLQFLFEYFSETQRNKGNFPGRFSGRQFSNSRSEMNVSTLELGDSALYLCASTTGASDTQYFGPGTRLTVL.

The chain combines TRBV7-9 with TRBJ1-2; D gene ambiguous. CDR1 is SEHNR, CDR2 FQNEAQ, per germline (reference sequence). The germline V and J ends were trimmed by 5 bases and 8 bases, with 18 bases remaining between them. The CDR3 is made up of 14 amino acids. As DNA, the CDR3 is TGTGCCAGCAGCCCAATGCCAGAATTTGGGGGCTACACCTTC. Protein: CASSPMPEFGGYTF. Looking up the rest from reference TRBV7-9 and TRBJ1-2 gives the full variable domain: DTGVSQNPRHKITKRGQNVTFRCDPISEHNRLYWYRQTLGQGPEFLTYFQNEAQLEKSRLLSDRFSAERPKGSFSTLEIQRTEQGDSAMYLCASSPMPEFGGYTFGSGTRLTVV.

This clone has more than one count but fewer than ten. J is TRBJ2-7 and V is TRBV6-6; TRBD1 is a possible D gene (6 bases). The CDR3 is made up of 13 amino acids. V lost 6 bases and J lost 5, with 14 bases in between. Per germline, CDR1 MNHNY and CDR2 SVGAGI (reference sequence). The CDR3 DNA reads TGTGCCAGCAGCCTCCGAGGGGACAACGAGCAGTACTTC. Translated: CASSLRGDNEQYF.

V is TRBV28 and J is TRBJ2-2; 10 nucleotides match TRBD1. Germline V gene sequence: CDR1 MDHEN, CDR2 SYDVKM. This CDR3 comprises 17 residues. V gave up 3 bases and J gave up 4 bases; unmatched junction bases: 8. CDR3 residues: CASSFVGQGPGTGELFF. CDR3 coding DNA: TGTGCCAGCAGTTTTGTGGGACAGGGGCCTGGCACCGGGGAGCTGTTTTTT.

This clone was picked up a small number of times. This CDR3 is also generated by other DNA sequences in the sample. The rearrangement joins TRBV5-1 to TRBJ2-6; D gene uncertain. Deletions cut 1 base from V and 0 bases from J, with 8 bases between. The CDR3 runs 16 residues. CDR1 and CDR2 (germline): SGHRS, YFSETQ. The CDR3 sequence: CASSLSPSSGANVLTF. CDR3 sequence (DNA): TGCGCCAGCAGCTTGTCCCCGAGCTCTGGGGCCAACGTCCTGACTTTC. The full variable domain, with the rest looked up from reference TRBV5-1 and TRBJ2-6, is KAGVTQTPRYLIKTRGQQVTLSCSPISGHRSVSWYQQTPGQGLQFLFEYFSETQRNKGNFPGRFSGRQFSNSRSEMNVSTLELGDSALYLCASSLSPSSGANVLTFGAGSRLTVL.

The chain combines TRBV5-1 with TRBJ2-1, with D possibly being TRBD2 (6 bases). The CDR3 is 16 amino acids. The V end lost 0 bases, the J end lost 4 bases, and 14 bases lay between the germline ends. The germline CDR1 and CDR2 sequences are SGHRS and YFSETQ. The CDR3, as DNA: TGCGCCAGCAGCTTGGTGGCGGGGACGACATACAATGAGCAGTTCTTC. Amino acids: CASSLVAGTTYNEQFF. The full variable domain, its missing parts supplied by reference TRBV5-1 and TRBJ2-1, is KAGVTQTPRYLIKTRGQQVTLSCSPISGHRSVSWYQQTPGQGLQFLFEYFSETQRNKGNFPGRFSGRQFSNSRSEMNVSTLELGDSALYLCASSLVAGTTYNEQFFGPGTRLTVL.

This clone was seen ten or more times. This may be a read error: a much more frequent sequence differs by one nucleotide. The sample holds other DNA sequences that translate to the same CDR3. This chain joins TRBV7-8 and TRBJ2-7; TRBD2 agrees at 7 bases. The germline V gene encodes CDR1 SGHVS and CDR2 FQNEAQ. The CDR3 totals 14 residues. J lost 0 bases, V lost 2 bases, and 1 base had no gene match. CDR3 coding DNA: TGTGCCAGCAGCTTACAGCGGGACTCCTACGAGCAGTACTTC. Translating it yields CASSLQRDSYEQYF.

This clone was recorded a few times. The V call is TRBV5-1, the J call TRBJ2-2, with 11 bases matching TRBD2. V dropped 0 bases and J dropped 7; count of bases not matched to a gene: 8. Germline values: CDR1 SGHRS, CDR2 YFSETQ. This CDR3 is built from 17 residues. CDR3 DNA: TGCGCCAGCAGCTTGGGGCCTAGCGGGAGGATGGTCGGGGAGCTGTTTTTT. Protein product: CASSLGPSGRMVGELFF. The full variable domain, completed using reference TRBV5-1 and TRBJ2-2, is KAGVTQTPRYLIKTRGQQVTLSCSPISGHRSVSWYQQTPGQGLQFLFEYFSETQRNKGNFPGRFSGRQFSNSRSEMNVSTLELGDSALYLCASSLGPSGRMVGELFFGEGSRLTVL.

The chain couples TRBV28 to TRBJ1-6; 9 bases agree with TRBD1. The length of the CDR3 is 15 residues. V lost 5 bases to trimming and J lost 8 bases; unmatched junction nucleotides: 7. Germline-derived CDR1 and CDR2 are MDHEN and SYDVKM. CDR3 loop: CASSPTGGGYSPLHF. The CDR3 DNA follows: TGTGCCAGCAGTCCTACAGGGGGCGGATATTCACCCCTCCACTTT.

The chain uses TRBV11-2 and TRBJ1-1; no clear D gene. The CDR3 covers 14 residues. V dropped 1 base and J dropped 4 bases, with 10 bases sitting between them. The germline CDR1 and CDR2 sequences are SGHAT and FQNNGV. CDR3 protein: CASSLGLQTTEAFF. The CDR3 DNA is TGTGCCAGCAGCTTAGGGCTACAGACCACTGAAGCTTTCTTT.

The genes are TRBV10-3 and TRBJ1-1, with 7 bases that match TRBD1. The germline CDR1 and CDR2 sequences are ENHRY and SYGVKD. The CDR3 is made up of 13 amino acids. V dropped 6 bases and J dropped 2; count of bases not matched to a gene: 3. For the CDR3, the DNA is TGTGCCATCAGGCCAGGGGGTAACACTGAAGCTTTCTTT. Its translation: CAIRPGGNTEAFF.